A single T cell receptor (beta chain) is shown here with its context. This CDR3 region has 15 residues. CDR1 is MNHEY, CDR2 SVGAGI, per germline. Trimming shortened V by 3 bases and J by 6 bases, and 18 bases separated the two germline ends. Amplification yielded TCR beta CDR3 regions, with RNA transcripts as the source. The TCR CDR3 first-round RT-PCR relied on the HTBI primer set. TCRdb re-called the multiplex PCR reads with MiXCR, one entry per CDR3 protein. The table includes some 770,000 distinct CDR3 sequences, roughly 17% detected once. The data are from a study of T cells in Graves' hyperthyroidism and ophthalmopathy. Study-level background: Initial diagnosis, before any treatment, was when peripheral blood was collected.

Patients counted as stable if ophthalmopathy did not develop within 18 months. Sequencing input: blood. The sequence was collected from a young man with Graves' hyperthyroidism. The gene calls are TRBV6-5 and TRBJ2-7; TRBD1 is a possible D gene (6 bases). The CDR3 spells CASSYGQTAQVEQYF. CDR3 coding DNA: TGTGCCAGCAGTTATGGACAGACGGCCCAGGTCGAGCAGTACTTC.